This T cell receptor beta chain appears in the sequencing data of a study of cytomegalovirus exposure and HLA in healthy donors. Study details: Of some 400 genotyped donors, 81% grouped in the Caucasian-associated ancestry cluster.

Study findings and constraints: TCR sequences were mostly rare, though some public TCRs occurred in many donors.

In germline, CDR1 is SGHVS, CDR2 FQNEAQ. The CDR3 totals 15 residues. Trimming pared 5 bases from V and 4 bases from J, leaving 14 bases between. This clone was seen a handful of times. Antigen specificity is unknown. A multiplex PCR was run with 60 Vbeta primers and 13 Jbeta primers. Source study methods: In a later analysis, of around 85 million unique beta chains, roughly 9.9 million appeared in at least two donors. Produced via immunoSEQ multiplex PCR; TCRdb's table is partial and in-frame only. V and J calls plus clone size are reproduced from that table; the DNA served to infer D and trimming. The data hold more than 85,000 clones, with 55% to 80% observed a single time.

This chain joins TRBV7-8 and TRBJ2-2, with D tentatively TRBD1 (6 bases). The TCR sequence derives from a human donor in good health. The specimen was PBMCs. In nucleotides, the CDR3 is TGTGCCAGCAGCCCTTGGGGGCCGGGCACCGGGGAGCTGTTTTTT. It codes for CASSPWGPGTGELFF.